The T cell receptor (beta chain) described here comes from a study of blood T cells in healthy people across ages. Study-wide results and limits: With age, beta diversity per million T cells declined roughly linearly, significantly by approximately 40.

The sample holds a few counts of this clonotype. Its antigen remains unidentified. A J-beta primer mix and a sample-barcoded 5' primer were used in a second PCR of roughly 7 to 12 cycles. Tags on each cDNA molecule came from a template-switch adaptor with 12 random nucleotides. Each CDR3 protein gets one entry after TCRdb re-called the 5' RACE reads with MiXCR. The sample includes around 1.1 million distinct CDR3 sequences, roughly two fifths of them seen just once. The CDR3 is 17 amino acids. Trimming took 3 bases from V and 1 from J, leaving 16 bases between them. CDR1 LGHNT and CDR2 FRNRAP come from the germline V gene.

Sequencing input: blood. This TCR derives from a man between 18 and 29 years old in good health. The V call is TRBV12-5, the J call TRBJ1-5; D gene ambiguous. The DNA of the CDR3 is TGTGCTAGTGGTTTAAACCCCCGCGGTAGGAGCAATCAGCCCCAGCATTTT. It is translated as CASGLNPRGRSNQPQHF. The complete variable domain, with remaining parts taken from reference TRBV12-5 and TRBJ1-5, reads DARVTQTPRHKVTEMGQEVTMRCQPILGHNTVFWYRQTMMQGLELLAYFRNRAPLDDSGMPKDRFSAEMPDATLATLKIQPSEPRDSAVYFCASGLNPRGRSNQPQHFGDGTRLSIL.